This T cell receptor beta chain was identified in a study of blood T cell repertoires in COVID-19. As for the study in general: PBMCs, B-cell-depleted T cells, or T cells provided the cDNA or gDNA that made up the material.

The germline V gene encodes CDR1 GTSNPN and CDR2 SVGIG (reference sequence). This CDR3 contains 13 residues. V lost 7 bases to trimming and J lost 5 bases, with 17 bases between them. Authors' processing steps: By means of reference gene primer amplification, nucleated cell counts were estimated. Measured with immunoSEQ multiplex PCR; TCRdb has only the in-frame clones, and not every one. V, J and clone size are those of that table, while D and trimming were read from the DNA. The data contain about 190,000 clones, roughly 81% of them seen just once; the ten biggest clones take up 5% to 6.5%. Sequenced sample: peripheral blood. The clonotype originates from a woman in her sixties or seventies with active or convalescent COVID-19. This chain links TRBV30 with TRBJ1-1; the D gene is possibly TRBD1 (6 bases). The CDR3: CASQGIRGTEAFF. For the CDR3, the DNA is TGTGCCTCCCAGGGGATTAGAGGGACTGAAGCTTTCTTT.